This T cell receptor beta chain was identified in a study of T cells after yellow fever vaccination. TCRdb redid the calling of the 5' RACE reads with MiXCR, one entry per CDR3 protein. The repertoire holds hundreds of thousands of distinct CDR3 sequences, with more than 9% as singletons. This clonotype was seen a few times. The antigen remains undetermined. Whole-study results and caveats: Most primary-vaccination clones recurred post-booster (roughly 97% CD4, just over 85% CD8). A small proportion of clonotypes was detected in both the CD4 and CD8 compartments.

V shed 4 bases, J shed 5 bases, and the junction held 7 bases outside the gene matches. The CDR3 consists of 15 residues. Germline loops: CDR1 SGDLS, CDR2 YYNGEE. The source is a young man who received the YFV17D yellow fever vaccine. The V call is TRBV9, the J call TRBJ2-1, with 9 bases lining up with TRBD2. The sample here was PBMCs, taken on the day of the yellow fever booster vaccination. DNA of the CDR3: TGTGCCAGCAGCCATCTAGCGGGGCCCCACAATGAGCAGTTCTTC. It is translated as CASSHLAGPHNEQFF.